Detailed here is one T cell receptor beta chain. Its target is not known. This record comes from a study of cytomegalovirus exposure and HLA in healthy donors. Broader study findings: In a later analysis, a genetic analysis reported fewer productive-TCR N-insertions in an Asian-associated ancestry cluster than the cohort average. An assumption of roughly uniform sequencing depth across donors underlay the presence/absence analyses. For cytomegalovirus status, the classifier reportedly gave diagnoses with high specificity and sensitivity. TCR beta sequences numbering under 20,000 were associated with HLA alleles at 0.05 false discovery rate in a later analysis.

Losses at the gene ends were 2 bases for V and 9 bases for J; bases not matched to a gene: 9. This CDR3 comprises 16 residues. The germline gives CDR1 LGHNA, CDR2 YSLEER. PCR amplification relied on 60 Vbeta primers (plus 13 Jbeta primers). Produced via immunoSEQ multiplex PCR; TCRdb's table is partial and in-frame only. This sample carries 150,000 to 200,000 clones, approximately 74% of them seen once, and the ten largest clones take approximately 2.5%. This sequence joins TRBV4-3 and TRBJ2-1; the match to TRBD1 covers 11 bases. The sequenced sample consisted of PBMCs. The receptor was derived from a woman aged 25 to 39 in good health and CMV-seronegative. CDR3 amino acids: CASSQHHGTGGIEQFF. For the CDR3, the DNA is TGCGCCAGCAGCCAACACCATGGGACAGGGGGGATTGAGCAGTTCTTC.